This T cell receptor (beta chain) was sequenced for a study of beta chain features in type 1 diabetes. Every isolated RNA sample was fully reverse transcribed, so sequencing captured expressed TCRB transcripts. Sequencing used immunoSEQ multiplex PCR; TCRdb keeps in-frame clones, though not all of them. The sample has just under 150,000 clones; around 9.3% are singletons. The CDR3 runs 14 residues. The J segment lost 11 bases and the V segment lost 5 bases, leaving 7 bases of the junction unmatched. The V gene's germline CDR1 is SEHNR and CDR2 FQNEAQ (reference sequence). Sequencing was carried out using naive CD4+ T cells from blood. The TCR was taken from a man between 18 and 35 years old in good health. The rearrangement joins TRBV7-9 to TRBJ2-1; 12 nucleotides agree with TRBD2. The CDR3 nucleotides read TGTGCCAGCAGCCCTGCCGGACTAGCGGGGAAGCAGTTCTTC. It is translated as CASSPAGLAGKQFF.